This T cell receptor (beta chain) was recorded in a study of regulatory T cells in long-lasting Graves disease. Documented time point: newly diagnosed GD, antithyroid drugs for less than 3 months. The TCR library was made from RNA that had been extracted from PBMCs in TRIzol. Researchers made TCR beta libraries by using iRepertoire HTBI primers and running Arm-PCR on CDR3 regions. Via MiXCR, TCRdb re-called the multiplex PCR reads, giving one row per CDR3 protein. Here the sample spans about 530,000 distinct CDR3 sequences, more than 15% being singletons. Germline V gene sequence: CDR1 ENHRY, CDR2 SYGVKD. This CDR3 spans 16 amino acids. V was pared by 2 bases and J by 0 bases, with 8 bases between. The sample was also reused in another study, on T cells in Graves' hyperthyroidism and ophthalmopathy.

The TCR originated in a middle-aged woman with Graves disease. J is TRBJ1-6 and V is TRBV10-3; maybe TRBD1 (6 bases). The sample consisted of peripheral blood mononuclear cells (PBMCs), taken at new diagnosis, from a patient treated with antithyroid drugs. CDR3 amino acids: CAISERGSSYNSPLHF. As DNA, the CDR3 is TGTGCCATCAGTGAGAGGGGGAGCTCCTATAATTCACCCCTCCACTTT.